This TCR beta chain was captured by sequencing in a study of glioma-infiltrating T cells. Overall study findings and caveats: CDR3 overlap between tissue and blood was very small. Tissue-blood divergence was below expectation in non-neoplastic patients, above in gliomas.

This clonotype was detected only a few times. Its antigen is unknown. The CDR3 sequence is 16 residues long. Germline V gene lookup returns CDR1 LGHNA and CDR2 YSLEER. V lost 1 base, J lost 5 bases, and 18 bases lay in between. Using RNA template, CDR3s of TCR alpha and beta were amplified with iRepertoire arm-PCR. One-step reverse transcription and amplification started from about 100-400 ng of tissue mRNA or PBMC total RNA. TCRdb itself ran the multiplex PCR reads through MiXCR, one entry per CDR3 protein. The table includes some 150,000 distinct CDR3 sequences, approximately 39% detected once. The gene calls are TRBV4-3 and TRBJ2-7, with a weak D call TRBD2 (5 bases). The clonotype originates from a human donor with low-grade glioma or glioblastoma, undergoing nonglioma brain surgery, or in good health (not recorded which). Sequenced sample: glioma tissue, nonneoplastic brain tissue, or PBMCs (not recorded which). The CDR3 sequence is CASSQVPGNSQDEQYF. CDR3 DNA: TGCGCCAGCAGCCAAGTCCCGGGAAATAGCCAGGACGAGCAGTACTTC.